What follows are 21 T cell receptor beta chains derived from one specimen sequenced in a study of T cell repertoires in cytomegalovirus infection. Each CDR3 protein is one row after TCRdb ran MiXCR on the reads. The sample lists under 200,000 distinct CDR3 sequences; about 15% were seen once. Sequencing was done on a sample of CD8+ T cells from PBMCs. These receptors were obtained from a human donor in good health (CMV status not recorded). Some clones in this sample may be carry-over from other donors' samples.

The rearrangement links TRBV12-3 or TRBV12-4 to TRBJ1-1, with a possible D match to TRBD1 (6 bases). Trimming stripped 3 bases from V and 4 bases from J, with 12 bases between. The CDR3 extends over 14 amino acids. The CDR3: CASSFSRGSTEAFF. The CDR3 nucleotides read TGTGCCAGCAGTTTTTCGAGGGGGAGCACTGAAGCTTTCTTT.

This clonotype showed up just a few times. This chain joins TRBV5-1 and TRBJ2-3, with 7 positions matching TRBD2. The germline CDR1 and CDR2 sequences are SGHRS and YFSETQ. The CDR3 covers 15 residues. The V and J ends lost 1 base and 4 bases, in that order; junction bases with no gene match: 6. DNA of the CDR3: TGCGCCAGCAGCTTGTCTTTGCGGGAGTCAGATACGCAGTATTTT. This codes for CASSLSLRESDTQYF.

The chain combines TRBV7-6 with TRBJ2-1; a possible D gene is TRBD1 (5 bases). The CDR3 has 15 residues. Trimming left V 1 base short and J 5 bases short, with 12 bases between. The germline V gene encodes CDR1 SGHVS and CDR2 FNYEAQ. In DNA form, the CDR3 reads TGTGCCAGCAGCTTAGTTCAGGCAGGGAACAATGAGCAGTTCTTC. Protein product: CASSLVQAGNNEQFF.

This clonotype was counted only a few times. CDR3 sequence (DNA): TGTGCCAGCAGCCAATTAGGGGACTATGGCTACACCTTC. This codes for CASSQLGDYGYTF. The chain has TRBV14 and TRBJ1-2, with TRBD1 as a possible D gene (5 bases). Trimming removed 2 bases at V and 3 bases at J, with 7 bases between. There are 13 residues in the CDR3. Looked up from germline, CDR1 is SGHDN and CDR2 is FVKESK.

This clonotype was counted a few times. The DNA of the CDR3 is TGCGCCAGCAGCCAGGAAACAGGGTTCTCCTACGAGCAGTACTTC. Amino acids: CASSQETGFSYEQYF. V usage is TRBV4-3 and J usage is TRBJ2-7; tentatively, D is TRBD1 (6 bases). Trimming took 3 bases from V and 0 from J, leaving 12 bases between them. The CDR3 spans 15 residues. CDR1 and CDR2 from the germline V gene are LGHNA and YSLEER.

The gene calls are TRBV28 and TRBJ2-3, with D tentatively TRBD1 (5 bases). CDR3 length: 15 amino acids. V was trimmed by 2 bases and J by 2 bases, leaving 11 bases between them. The germline gives CDR1 MDHEN, CDR2 SYDVKM. The CDR3 nucleotides read TGTGCCAGCAGTTTAAACAGGCGATCCACAGATACGCAGTATTTT. Translating it yields CASSLNRRSTDTQYF.

This clonotype was seen a few times. The chain carries TRBV11-2 and TRBJ2-3, with TRBD2 matching over 11 bases. The germline gives CDR1 SGHAT, CDR2 FQNNGV. CDR3 length equals 17 residues. J lost 6 bases, V lost 6 bases, and 14 bases had no gene match. This CDR3 reads CASRSVAGGPAGDTQYF. In nucleotides, the CDR3 is TGTGCCAGCAGATCTGTAGCGGGAGGGCCGGCTGGGGATACGCAGTATTTT.

The chain links TRBV20-1 to TRBJ2-1; D not certain. The CDR3 contains 11 residues. V was cut by 5 bases and J by 5 bases, with 7 bases left in between. The germline gives CDR1 DFQATT, CDR2 SNEGSKA (reference sequence). In DNA, the CDR3 is TGCAGTGCTTCGGACGACAATGAGCAGTTCTTC. Translated, it gives CSASDDNEQFF.

The chain links TRBV6-2 or TRBV6-3 to TRBJ2-1; D uncertain. V was trimmed by 2 bases and J by 2 bases, leaving 10 bases between them. There are 15 residues in the CDR3. The germline V gene has CDR1 MNHEY and CDR2 SVGEGT. The CDR3 DNA follows: TGTGCCAGCAGTTACGGGCGGACCCCCTACAATGAGCAGTTCTTC. This translates into CASSYGRTPYNEQFF.

This clonotype was observed a few times. CDR3 DNA sequence: TGTGCCAGCAGTTACTCGACTAGCGGGGGGGAACTTGATGAGCAGTTCTTC. Translating it yields CASSYSTSGGELDEQFF. The chain combines TRBV6-5 with TRBJ2-1, with 14 bases lining up with TRBD2. Losses at the gene ends were 0 bases for V and 8 bases for J; bases not matched to a gene: 6. From germline, CDR1 is MNHEY and CDR2 SVGAGI. This CDR3 region has 17 residues.

This clonotype has a count of ten or more. The V call is TRBV27, the J call TRBJ2-3; D gene uncertain. V lost 5 bases and J lost 2, with 2 bases in between. The germline V gene encodes CDR1 MNHEY and CDR2 SMNVEV (reference sequence). CDR3 length: 11 residues. CDR3 residues: CASSTTDTQYF. As DNA, the CDR3 is TGTGCCAGCAGTACCACAGATACGCAGTATTTT.

The rearrangement links TRBV7-2 to TRBJ2-7; 9 bases map to TRBD1. Germline V gene data show CDR1 as SGHTA and CDR2 as FQGNSA. The CDR3 runs to 13 residues. Trimming took 8 bases from V and 4 from J; bases not matched to a gene: 6. The CDR3 sequence is CASGQGWSYEQYF. The CDR3 region has the DNA TGTGCCAGCGGACAGGGGTGGTCTTACGAGCAGTACTTC.

CDR3 nucleotide sequence: TGTGCCAGTCAGTCGGACACTACCACGGCCACTAACTATGGCTACACCTTC. This sequence encodes CASQSDTTTATNYGYTF. This chain uses TRBV28 with TRBJ1-2; D perhaps matches TRBD1 (5 bases). V was cut by 9 bases and J by 0 bases, with 23 bases left in between. The CDR3 contains 17 residues. Germline V lookup: CDR1 MDHEN, CDR2 SYDVKM.

This clonotype was observed a few times. This chain connects TRBV6-6 to TRBJ1-1; unclear D gene. The germline gives CDR1 MNHNY, CDR2 SVGAGI (reference sequence). This CDR3 comprises 16 residues. The V end was cut by 7 bases, the J end by 2 bases, with 20 bases between. CDR3: CASTEDGDTLNTEAFF. The CDR3 nucleotides are TGTGCCAGCACCGAGGACGGAGACACCCTTAACACTGAAGCTTTCTTT.

The chain recombines TRBV6-5 with TRBJ2-7; TRBD2 aligns across 10 bases. The CDR3 has 16 residues. Germline CDR1 is MNHEY and CDR2 is SVGAGI. V trimming: 7 bases; J trimming: 4 bases; junction bases outside the gene matches: 13. Here the CDR3 reads CASTKGGTSDDYEQYF. In nucleotides, the CDR3 is TGTGCCAGCACCAAAGGGGGGACTAGCGACGATTACGAGCAGTACTTC.

The chain has TRBV12-3 or TRBV12-4 and TRBJ2-7; TRBD1 agrees at 7 bases. The CDR3 runs 15 residues. Trimming took 4 bases from V and 3 from J; bases not matched to a gene: 9. The CDR3 nucleotides read TGTGCCAGCAGTTATCCCGGACAGGAGGACTACGAGCAGTACTTC. Translated, it gives CASSYPGQEDYEQYF.

This clonotype was counted only a few times. This chain links TRBV7-9 with TRBJ2-7; D might be TRBD1 or TRBD2, each matching 5 bases. The length of the CDR3 is 13 residues. V lost 8 bases and J 0 bases, leaving 11 bases between the germline ends. Germline V gives CDR1 SEHNR, CDR2 FQNEAQ (reference sequence). The CDR3 sequence: CASRDPYSYEQYF. The CDR3 DNA sequence: TGTGCCAGCCGGGACCCCTACTCCTACGAGCAGTACTTC.

This clonotype came up a few times. The rearrangement links TRBV29-1 to TRBJ2-1; TRBD2 matches at 13 bases. V was pared by 4 bases and J by 0 bases, with 6 bases of the junction left unmatched. Germline V CDR1 and CDR2: SQVTM, ANQGSEA. The CDR3 has 17 residues. CDR3 bases: TGCAGCGTTGCGGGACTAGCGGGGCGGAGCTCCTACAATGAGCAGTTCTTC. Its translation: CSVAGLAGRSSYNEQFF.

V is TRBV6-4 and J is TRBJ2-2; D is unresolved. Germline values: CDR1 MRHNA, CDR2 SNTAGT. The ends were cut back, 2 bases at V and 3 bases at J, with 4 bases in the middle. The CDR3 covers 13 residues. This CDR3 is CASSDRDTGELFF. CDR3 DNA sequence: TGTGCCAGCAGTGACAGGGACACCGGGGAGCTGTTTTTT.

This clonotype has only a few counts. The chain is built from TRBV12-3 or TRBV12-4 and TRBJ2-2; 8 positions match TRBD1. CDR3 size: 17 residues. J gave up 3 bases and V 5 bases, and 11 bases lay outside the gene matches. In nucleotides, the CDR3 is TGTGCCAGCAGTCATCTCCCTGGACAGGGTGACACCGGGGAGCTGTTTTTT. Its translation is CASSHLPGQGDTGELFF.

Written as DNA, the CDR3 is TGTGCCAGCAGTCCGGACACAGATACGCAGTATTTT. Protein sequence: CASSPDTDTQYF. The gene calls are TRBV6-2 or TRBV6-3 and TRBJ2-3; D is ambiguous. CDR3 size: 12 residues. Per germline, CDR1 MNHEY and CDR2 SVGEGT. With 5 bases removed from V and 2 bases from J, the gap between germline ends came to 5 bases.